This T cell receptor beta chain was obtained from a study of cytomegalovirus exposure and HLA in healthy donors. PCR amplification relied on 60 Vbeta primers (plus 13 Jbeta primers). Profiled with immunoSEQ multiplex PCR; TCRdb holds only in-frame clones, not every one. The sample consists of 90,000 to 150,000 clones, 74% of them appearing once. Points from the study as a whole: Earlier analysis found most TCR beta V segments productive about 90% or about 30% of the time. Highly shared variants forming one cluster were likely a sequencing artifact.

Details on this clone: Its antigen is unidentified. One junction end disagrees with the germline gene, perhaps due to a read error.

Per germline, CDR1 MNHEY and CDR2 SVGAGI. CDR3 size: 14 residues. Healthy bone marrow donors made up the donor group. Though nominally healthy at sampling, donors likely had unrecorded immune exposures. This TCR came from a human donor in good health. V usage is TRBV6-5 and J usage is TRBJ2-2; 7 nucleotides line up with TRBD2. What was sequenced was PBMCs. In nucleotides, the CDR3 is TGTGCCAGCAGTCGTTCGGGGGGACCCGGGGAGCTGCTTTTT. Translating it yields CASSRSGGPGELLF.